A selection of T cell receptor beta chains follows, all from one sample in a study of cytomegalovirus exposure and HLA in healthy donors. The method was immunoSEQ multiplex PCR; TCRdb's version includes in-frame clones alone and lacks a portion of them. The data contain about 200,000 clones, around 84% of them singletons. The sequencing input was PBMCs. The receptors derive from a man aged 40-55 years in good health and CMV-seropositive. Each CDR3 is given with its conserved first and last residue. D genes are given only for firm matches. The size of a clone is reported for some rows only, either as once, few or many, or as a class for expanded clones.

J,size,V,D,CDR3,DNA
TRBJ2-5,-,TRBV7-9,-,CASSLRGGAGETQYF,TGTGCCAGCAGCTTGCGAGGGGGGGCCGGGGAGACCCAGTACTTC
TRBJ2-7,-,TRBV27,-,CASSPLTGEGYEQYF,TGTGCCAGCAGTCCCCTGACAGGGGAGGGCTACGAGCAGTACTTC
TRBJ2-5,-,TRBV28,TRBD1,CASTRQGAETQYF,TGTGCCAGCACACGACAGGGTGCAGAGACCCAGTACTTC
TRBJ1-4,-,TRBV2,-,CASKGGEKLFF,TGTGCCAGCAAAGGGGGTGAAAAACTGTTTTTT
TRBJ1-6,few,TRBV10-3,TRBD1,CAISESDRGMGNSPLHF,TGTGCCATCAGTGAGTCAGACAGGGGAATGGGAAATTCACCCCTCCACTTT
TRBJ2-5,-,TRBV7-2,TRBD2,CASTRASGQETQYF,TGTGCCAGCACGCGGGCTAGCGGACAAGAGACCCAGTACTTC
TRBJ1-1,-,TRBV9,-,CASGGPRTEAFF,TGTGCCAGCGGAGGGCCCCGAACTGAAGCTTTCTTT
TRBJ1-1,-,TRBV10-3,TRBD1,CAIGDRANTEAFF,TGTGCCATCGGGGACAGGGCGAACACTGAAGCTTTCTTT
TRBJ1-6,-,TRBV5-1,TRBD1,CASSLYSGQSNSPLHF,TGCGCCAGCAGCTTGTATTCGGGACAGAGCAATTCACCCCTCCACTTT
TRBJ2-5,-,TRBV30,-,CAWSVAGTGTQYF,TGTGCCTGGAGTGTGGCGGGGACGGGCACCCAGTACTTC
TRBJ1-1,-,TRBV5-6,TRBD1,CASSRTGGTEAFF,TGTGCCAGCAGTCGGACAGGGGGCACTGAAGCTTTCTTT
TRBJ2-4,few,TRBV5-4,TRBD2,CASSKGLANIQYF,TGTGCCAGCAGCAAGGGACTAGCGAACATTCAGTACTTC
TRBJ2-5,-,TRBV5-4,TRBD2,CASSKGTSGGEETQYF,TGTGCCAGCAGCAAAGGGACTAGCGGGGGGGAGGAGACCCAGTACTTC
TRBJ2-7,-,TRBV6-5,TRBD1,CASSGTGGYEQYF,TGTGCCAGCAGTGGGACAGGGGGTTACGAGCAGTACTTC
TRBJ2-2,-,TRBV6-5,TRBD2,CASSYLLAGRELFF,TGTGCCAGCAGTTACCTCCTAGCGGGAAGGGAGCTGTTTTTT
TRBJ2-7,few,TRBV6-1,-,CASSEQGYEQYF,TGTGCCAGCAGCGAACAGGGCTACGAGCAGTACTTC
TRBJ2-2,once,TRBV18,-,CASSPPTGGPGYRPGELFF,TGTGCCAGCTCACCACCTACCGGGGGGCCGGGGTACCGACCCGGGGAGCTGTTTTTT
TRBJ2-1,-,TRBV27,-,CASSLGGASSYNEQFF,TGTGCCAGCAGTTTAGGGGGGGCGAGTTCCTACAATGAGCAGTTCTTC
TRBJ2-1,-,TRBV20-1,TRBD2,CRSGREGFEFF,TGCAGATCCGGGCGGGAGGGGTTTGAGTTCTTC
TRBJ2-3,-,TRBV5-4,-,CASSLVASSSTDTQYF,TGTGCCAGCAGCTTGGTAGCTAGCAGTTCCACAGATACGCAGTATTTT
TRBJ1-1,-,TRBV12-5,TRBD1,CASGLGTGITEAFF,TGTGCTAGTGGTTTGGGGACAGGGATCACTGAAGCTTTCTTT
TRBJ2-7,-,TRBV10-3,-,CAISESAGEQYF,TGTGCCATCAGTGAGTCGGCGGGCGAGCAGTACTTC
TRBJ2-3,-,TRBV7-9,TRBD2,CASSLVGLAGVGTDTQYF,TGTGCCAGCAGCTTAGTGGGACTAGCGGGAGTGGGGACAGATACGCAGTATTTT
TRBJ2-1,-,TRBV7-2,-,CASSTRDIYNEQFF,TGTGCCAGCAGCACAAGGGACATCTACAATGAGCAGTTCTTC
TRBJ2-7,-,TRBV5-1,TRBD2,CASSLELAGAPLIGEQYF,TGCGCCAGCAGCTTGGAACTAGCGGGAGCCCCCCTAATTGGGGAGCAGTACTTC
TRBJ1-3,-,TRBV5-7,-,CASSVHGLSGNTIYF,TGTGCCAGCAGCGTGCACGGACTCTCTGGAAACACCATATATTTT